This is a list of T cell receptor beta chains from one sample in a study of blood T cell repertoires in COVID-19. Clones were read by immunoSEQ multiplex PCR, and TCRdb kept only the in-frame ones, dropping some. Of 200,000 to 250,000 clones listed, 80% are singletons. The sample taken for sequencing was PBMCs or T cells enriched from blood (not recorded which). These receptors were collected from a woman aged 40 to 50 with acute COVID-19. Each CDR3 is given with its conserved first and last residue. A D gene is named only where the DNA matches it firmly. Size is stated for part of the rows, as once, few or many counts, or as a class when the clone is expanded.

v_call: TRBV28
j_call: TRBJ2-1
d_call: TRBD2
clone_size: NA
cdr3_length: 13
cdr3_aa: CASQGLARDEQFF
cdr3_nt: TGTGCCAGCCAAGGACTAGCGCGGGATGAGCAGTTCTTC

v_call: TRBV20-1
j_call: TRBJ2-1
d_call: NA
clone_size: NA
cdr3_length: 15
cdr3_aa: CSASRLSGTYNEQFF
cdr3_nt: TGCAGTGCTAGTAGATTGTCAGGAACCTACAATGAGCAGTTCTTC

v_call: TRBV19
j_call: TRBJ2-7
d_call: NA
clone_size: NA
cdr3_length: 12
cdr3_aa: CASSSRGDEQYF
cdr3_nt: TGTGCCAGTAGTTCGCGGGGCGACGAGCAGTACTTC

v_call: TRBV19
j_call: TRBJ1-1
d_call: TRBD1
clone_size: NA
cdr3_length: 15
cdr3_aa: CASNRDRVPNTEAFF
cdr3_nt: TGTGCCAGCAACCGGGACAGGGTACCGAACACTGAAGCTTTCTTT

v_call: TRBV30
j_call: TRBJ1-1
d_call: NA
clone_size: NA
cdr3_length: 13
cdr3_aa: CAWTLEGNTEAFF
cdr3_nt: TGTGCCTGGACCCTCGAGGGCAACACTGAGGCTTTCTTT

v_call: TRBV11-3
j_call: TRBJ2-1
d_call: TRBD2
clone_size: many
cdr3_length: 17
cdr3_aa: CASSSGLAGGFNNEQFF
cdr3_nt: TGTGCCAGCAGCTCCGGACTAGCCGGAGGGTTCAATAATGAGCAGTTCTTC

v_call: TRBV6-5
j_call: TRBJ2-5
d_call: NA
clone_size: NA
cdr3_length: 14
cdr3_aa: CASSYSTRLKTQYF
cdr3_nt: TGTGCCAGCAGTTACTCAACTAGATTAAAGACCCAGTACTTC

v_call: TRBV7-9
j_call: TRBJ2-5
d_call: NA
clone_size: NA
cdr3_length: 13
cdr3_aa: CASSTLSEETQYF
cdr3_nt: TGTGCCAGCAGTACTCTTTCTGAAGAGACCCAGTACTTC

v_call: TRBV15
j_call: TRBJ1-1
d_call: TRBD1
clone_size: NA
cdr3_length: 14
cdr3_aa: CATSRGGQGAVPFF
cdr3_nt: TGTGCCACCAGCAGGGGGGGACAGGGCGCTGTGCCTTTCTTT

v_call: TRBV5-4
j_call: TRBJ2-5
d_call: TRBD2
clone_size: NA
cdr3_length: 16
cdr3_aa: CASNWGRGANLETQYF
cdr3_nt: TGTGCCAGCAACTGGGGGCGGGGGGCCAACTTAGAGACCCAGTACTTC

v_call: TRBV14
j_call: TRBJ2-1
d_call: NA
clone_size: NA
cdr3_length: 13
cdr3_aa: CASSQDLIREQFF
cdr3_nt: TGTGCCAGCAGCCAAGATCTAATCCGAGAGCAGTTCTTC

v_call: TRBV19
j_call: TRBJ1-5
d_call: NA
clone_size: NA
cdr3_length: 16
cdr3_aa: CASRTTGVNSNQPQHF
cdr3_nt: TGTGCCAGTAGAACGACAGGAGTAAATAGCAATCAGCCCCAGCATTTT

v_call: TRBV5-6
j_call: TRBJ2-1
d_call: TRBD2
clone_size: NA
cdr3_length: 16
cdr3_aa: CASSLPGLAGDWEQFF
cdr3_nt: TGTGCCAGCAGCTTACCGGGACTAGCGGGAGATTGGGAGCAGTTCTTC

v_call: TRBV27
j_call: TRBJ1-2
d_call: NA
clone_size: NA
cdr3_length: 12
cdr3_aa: CASSLNGLAYTF
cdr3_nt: TGTGCCAGCAGTTTAAATGGACTTGCCTACACCTTC

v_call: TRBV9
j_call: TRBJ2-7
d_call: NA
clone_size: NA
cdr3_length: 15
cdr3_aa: CASSVGTLGFYEQYF
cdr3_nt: TGTGCCAGCAGCGTAGGCACCCTCGGTTTCTACGAGCAGTACTTC

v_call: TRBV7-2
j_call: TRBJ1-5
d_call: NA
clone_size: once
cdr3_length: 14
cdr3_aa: CASSSADSNQPQHF
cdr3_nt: TGTGCCAGCAGCTCCGCGGATAGCAATCAGCCCCAGCATTTT

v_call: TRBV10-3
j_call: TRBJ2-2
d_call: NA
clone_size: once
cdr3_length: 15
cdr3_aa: CAISVAAINTGELFF
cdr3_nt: TGTGCCATCAGTGTGGCGGCGATTAACACCGGGGAGCTGTTTTTT

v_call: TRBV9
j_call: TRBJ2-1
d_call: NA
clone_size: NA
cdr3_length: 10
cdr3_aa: CASSGSEQFF
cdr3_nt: TGTGCCAGCAGCGGGAGTGAACAGTTCTTC

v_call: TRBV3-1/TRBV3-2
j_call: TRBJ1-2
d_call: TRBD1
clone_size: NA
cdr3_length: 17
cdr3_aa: CASSQALMLTGVSGYTF
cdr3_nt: TGTGCCAGCAGCCAGGCCCTCATGTTGACAGGGGTGAGCGGCTACACCTTC

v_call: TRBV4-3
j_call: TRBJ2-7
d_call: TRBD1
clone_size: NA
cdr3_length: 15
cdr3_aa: CASSQDIRDSYEQYF
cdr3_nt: TGCGCCAGCAGCCAAGATATTAGGGACAGCTACGAGCAGTACTTC

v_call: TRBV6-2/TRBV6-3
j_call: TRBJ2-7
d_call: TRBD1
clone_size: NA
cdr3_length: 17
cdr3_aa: CASSYTFQGESSYEQYF
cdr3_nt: TGTGCCAGCAGTTACACCTTTCAGGGGGAAAGCTCCTACGAGCAGTACTTC

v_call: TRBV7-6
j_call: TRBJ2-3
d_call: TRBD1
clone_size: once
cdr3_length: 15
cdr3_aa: CASSLGRGQTDTQYF
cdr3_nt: TGTGCCAGCAGCTTAGGCAGGGGGCAGACAGATACGCAGTATTTT

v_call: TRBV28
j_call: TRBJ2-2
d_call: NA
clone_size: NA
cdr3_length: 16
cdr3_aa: CASRMTGQGFTGELFF
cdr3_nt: TGTGCCAGCAGGATGACCGGGCAGGGGTTCACCGGGGAGCTGTTTTTT

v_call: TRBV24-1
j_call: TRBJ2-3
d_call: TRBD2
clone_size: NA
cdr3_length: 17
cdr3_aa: CATSDPIAGAVTDTQYF
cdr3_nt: TGTGCCACCAGTGACCCCATAGCGGGAGCTGTAACAGATACGCAGTATTTT

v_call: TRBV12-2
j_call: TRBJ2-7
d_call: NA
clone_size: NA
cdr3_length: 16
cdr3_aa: CASRTWTSGSAYEQYF
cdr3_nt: TGTGCAAGTCGCACTTGGACTAGCGGGAGTGCCTACGAGCAGTACTTC

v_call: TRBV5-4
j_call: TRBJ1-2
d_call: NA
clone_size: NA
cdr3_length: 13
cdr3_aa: CASSRGQNYGYTF
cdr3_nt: TGTGCCAGCAGCCGCGGCCAAAACTATGGCTACACCTTC

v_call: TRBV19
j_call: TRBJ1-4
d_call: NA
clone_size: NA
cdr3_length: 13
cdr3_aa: CASSIDNSEKLFF
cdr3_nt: TGTGCCAGTAGTATAGACAACAGTGAAAAACTGTTTTTT

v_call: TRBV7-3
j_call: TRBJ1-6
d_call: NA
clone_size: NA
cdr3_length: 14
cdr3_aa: CASSPAAGDSPLHF
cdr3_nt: TGTGCCAGCAGCCCCGCGGCCGGGGATTCACCCCTCCACTTT

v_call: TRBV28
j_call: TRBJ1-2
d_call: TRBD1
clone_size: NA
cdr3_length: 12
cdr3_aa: CATKRGQGGYTF
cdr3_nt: TGTGCCACTAAGAGGGGGCAGGGTGGCTACACCTTC

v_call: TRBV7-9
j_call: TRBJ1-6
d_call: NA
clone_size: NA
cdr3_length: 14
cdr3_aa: CASLPSSYNSPLHF
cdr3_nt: TGTGCCAGCCTACCGAGCTCCTATAATTCACCCCTCCACTTT

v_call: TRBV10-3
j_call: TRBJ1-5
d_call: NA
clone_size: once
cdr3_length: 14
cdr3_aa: CALREGQYNQPQHF
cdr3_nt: TGTGCCCTTCGGGAAGGACAGTATAATCAGCCCCAGCATTTT

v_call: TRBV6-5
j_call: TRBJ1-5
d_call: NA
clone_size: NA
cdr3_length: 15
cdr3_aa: CASGALDRIHQPQHF
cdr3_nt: TGTGCCAGCGGCGCGCTCGACAGGATCCATCAGCCCCAGCATTTT

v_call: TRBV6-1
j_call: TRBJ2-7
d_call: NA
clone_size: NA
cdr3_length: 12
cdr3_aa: CASSDSSYEQYF
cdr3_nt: TGTGCCAGCAGTGACAGCTCCTACGAGCAGTACTTC

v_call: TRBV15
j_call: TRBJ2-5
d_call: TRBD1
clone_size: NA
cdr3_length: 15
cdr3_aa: CATSSHQGGQKTQYF
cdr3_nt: TGTGCCACCAGCAGCCACCAAGGGGGCCAAAAGACCCAGTACTTC

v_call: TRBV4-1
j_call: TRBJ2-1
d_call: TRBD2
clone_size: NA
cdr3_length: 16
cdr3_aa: CASSQEGLEGYNEQFF
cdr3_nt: TGCGCCAGCAGCCAAGAGGGACTAGAGGGTTACAATGAGCAGTTCTTC

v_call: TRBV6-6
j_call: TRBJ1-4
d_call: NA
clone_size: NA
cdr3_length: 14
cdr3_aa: CASTTGRGNEKLFF
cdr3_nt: TGTGCCAGCACCACGGGGAGGGGGAATGAAAAACTGTTTTTT

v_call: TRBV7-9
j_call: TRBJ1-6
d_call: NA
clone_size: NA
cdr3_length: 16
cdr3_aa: CASSEWAGSYNSPLHF
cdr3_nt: TGTGCCAGCAGCGAATGGGCGGGATCCTATAATTCACCCCTCCACTTT

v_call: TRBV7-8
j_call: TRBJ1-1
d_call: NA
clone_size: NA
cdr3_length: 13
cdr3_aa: CASSWTVDTEAFF
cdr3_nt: TGTGCCAGCAGCTGGACAGTAGACACTGAAGCTTTCTTT

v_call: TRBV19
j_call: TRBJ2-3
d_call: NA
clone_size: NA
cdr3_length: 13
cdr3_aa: CASSLRQTDTQYF
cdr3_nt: TGTGCCAGTAGCCTGAGGCAGACAGATACGCAGTATTTT

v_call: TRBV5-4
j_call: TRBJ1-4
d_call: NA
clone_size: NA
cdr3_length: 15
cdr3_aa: CASSAGRATNEKLFF
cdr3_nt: TGTGCCAGCAGCGCGGGGCGTGCAACTAATGAAAAACTGTTTTTT

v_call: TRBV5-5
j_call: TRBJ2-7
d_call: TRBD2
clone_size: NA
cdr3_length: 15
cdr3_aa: CASSLAGGSSYEQYF
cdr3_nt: TGTGCCAGCAGTTTAGCGGGGGGAAGCTCCTACGAGCAGTACTTC

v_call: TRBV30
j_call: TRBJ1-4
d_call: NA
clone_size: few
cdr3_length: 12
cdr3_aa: CAWDRYNEKLFF
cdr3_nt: TGTGCCTGGGACAGGTATAATGAAAAACTGTTTTTT

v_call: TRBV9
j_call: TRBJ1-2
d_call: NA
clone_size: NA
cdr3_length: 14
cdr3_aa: CASSVGQGNYGYTF
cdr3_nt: TGTGCCAGCAGCGTAGGGCAGGGAAACTATGGCTACACCTTC

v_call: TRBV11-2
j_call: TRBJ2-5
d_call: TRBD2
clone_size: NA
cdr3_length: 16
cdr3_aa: CASSLRASGGQETQYF
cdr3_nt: TGTGCCAGCAGCTTACGTGCTAGCGGGGGCCAAGAGACCCAGTACTTC

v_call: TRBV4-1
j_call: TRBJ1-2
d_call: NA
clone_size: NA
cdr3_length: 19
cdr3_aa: CASSQDLVGGSRRGYGYTF
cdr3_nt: TGCGCCAGCAGCCAAGATCTCGTAGGAGGCAGTCGGCGGGGCTATGGCTACACCTTC

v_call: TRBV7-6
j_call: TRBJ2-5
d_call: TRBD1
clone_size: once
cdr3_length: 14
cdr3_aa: CASSLDRGLGTQYF
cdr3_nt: TGTGCCAGCAGCTTAGATAGGGGGCTCGGGACCCAGTACTTC

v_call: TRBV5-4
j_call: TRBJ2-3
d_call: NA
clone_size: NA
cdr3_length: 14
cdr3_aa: CASSSRVGGDTQYF
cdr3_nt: TGTGCCAGCAGCTCGCGAGTAGGCGGAGATACGCAGTATTTT

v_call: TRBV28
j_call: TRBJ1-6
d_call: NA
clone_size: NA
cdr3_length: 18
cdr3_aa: CASSAPTGAYSYNSPLHF
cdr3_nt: TGTGCCAGCAGTGCCCCGACAGGAGCCTACTCCTATAATTCACCCCTCCACTTT